The 7 T cell receptor beta chains below were found in one sample sequenced in a study of control samples from healthy donors and cancer patients. TCRdb's table, derived via immunoSEQ multiplex PCR, lists solely in-frame clones and lacks some. The sample holds about 75,000 clones, 84% seen once. The specimen was blood. Receptors originate from a man between 45 and 60 years old in good health.

The CDR3 region is CASRGSAAEAFF. In nucleotides, the CDR3 is TGTGCCAGCAGAGGGTCGGCGGCTGAAGCTTTCTTT. This chain uses TRBV5-6 with TRBJ1-1; D call uncertain. Trimming pared 5 bases from V and 6 bases from J, leaving 11 bases between. Per germline, CDR1 SGHDT and CDR2 YYEEEE. The CDR3 runs to 12 residues.

The J gene is TRBJ2-7, the V gene TRBV5-1; 12 nucleotides match TRBD2. Losses at the gene ends were 3 bases for V and 1 base for J; bases not matched to a gene: 2. The CDR3 spans 15 residues. From germline, CDR1 is SGHRS and CDR2 YFSETQ. The CDR3 coding sequence is TGCGCCAGCAGCTCGGGACTAGCGGGTTCCTACGAGCAGTACTTC. Its protein is CASSSGLAGSYEQYF.

J is TRBJ1-3 and V is TRBV7-2; no definite D call. This CDR3 spans 14 amino acids. The V end was cut by 1 base, the J end by 3 bases, with 7 bases between. Germline loops: CDR1 SGHTA, CDR2 FQGNSA. The CDR3 loop is CASSLDAGGNTIYF. The CDR3 bases are TGTGCCAGCAGCTTAGATGCGGGTGGAAACACCATATATTTT.

The chain is built from TRBV5-1 and TRBJ2-3; no reliable D call. The CDR3 extends over 11 amino acids. Trimming took off 1 base at V and 8 bases at J, with 5 bases between the two ends. Germline assignment: CDR1 SGHRS and CDR2 YFSETQ. The CDR3 DNA follows: TGCGCCAGCAGCTTGAGCCTTACGCAGTATTTT. Amino acids: CASSLSLTQYF.

This chain links TRBV20-1 with TRBJ2-1, with unresolved D. Trimming shortened V by 3 bases and J by 7 bases, and 7 bases separated the two germline ends. The CDR3 sequence is 11 residues long. The germline gives CDR1 DFQATT, CDR2 SNEGSKA (reference sequence). The CDR3 sequence: CSASVRNEQFF. For the CDR3, the DNA is TGCAGTGCTAGTGTGCGAAATGAGCAGTTCTTC.

This clone was counted a single time. The chain is built from TRBV30 and TRBJ2-1, with 8 positions matching TRBD2. V dropped 0 bases and J dropped 0; count of bases not matched to a gene: 4. Germline V CDR1 and CDR2: GTSNPN, SVGIG (reference sequence). This CDR3 is built from 16 residues. CDR3 residues: CAWSVKLAASYNEQFF. The CDR3 region has the DNA TGTGCCTGGAGTGTAAAACTAGCGGCCTCCTACAATGAGCAGTTCTTC.

The V and J genes are TRBV11-3 and TRBJ2-2, with D unresolved. With 1 base removed from V and 4 bases from J, the gap between germline ends came to 4 bases. CDR1 is SGHNT, CDR2 YENEEA, per germline. CDR3 length equals 13 residues. The CDR3 DNA follows: TGTGCCAGCAGCTTAGTGTCCACCGGGGAGCTGTTTTTT. Residues: CASSLVSTGELFF.